Reported below is one T cell receptor beta chain. Participant age was roughly 18 to 89 years, and participants resided in 24 US areas. This specimen comes from a study of blood T cell repertoires in COVID-19. Germline V gene data show CDR1 as MDHEN and CDR2 as SYDVKM. This CDR3 has 15 residues. Trimming took off 8 bases at V and 0 bases at J, with 16 bases between the two ends. TCRdb's copy holds only in-frame clones and misses some; the assay was immunoSEQ multiplex PCR. The sample yields some 300,000 clones, roughly 90% seen once. The sequenced material came from PBMCs or T cells enriched from blood (not recorded which). This rearrangement joins TRBV28 to TRBJ2-5, with D tentatively TRBD1 (5 bases). The clonotype comes from a woman between 18 and 29 years old with acute COVID-19. The CDR3 loop reads CASGTIGANQETQYF. CDR3 nucleotide sequence: TGTGCCAGCGGCACGATAGGGGCCAACCAAGAGACCCAGTACTTC.